The 27 T cell receptor beta chains reported below all come from one sample, sequenced in a study of identical twins. Via MiXCR, TCRdb re-called the 5' RACE reads, giving one row per CDR3 protein. The repertoire consists of fewer than 800,000 distinct CDR3 sequences, with 7% to 7.5% occurring once and the leading ten covering 1.6%. These data also featured in a second study, about yellow fever vaccine responses in identical twins.

Sequenced: PBMCs. The receptors stem from a woman younger than 35 in good health.

This clonotype was detected ten times or more. The V call is TRBV3-1, the J call TRBJ2-4; TRBD2 matches 14 bases. V trimming: 4 bases; J trimming: 2 bases; junction bases outside the gene matches: 7. CDR1 and CDR2 (germline): LGHDT, YNNKEL (reference sequence). CDR3 length: 18 residues. The CDR3 sequence is CASSPTGLAGVSKNIQYF. The CDR3 DNA reads as TGTGCCAGCAGCCCCACGGGACTAGCGGGAGTATCCAAAAACATTCAGTACTTC.

The chain has TRBV25-1 and TRBJ2-2, with 7 bases fitting TRBD2. V lost 3 bases, J lost 4 bases, and 2 bases stayed unmatched. This CDR3 is built from 14 residues. CDR1 and CDR2 from the germline V gene are MGHDK and SYGVNS. The CDR3 coding sequence is TGTGCCAGCAGTGATCTAGCGGCCACCGGGGAGCTGTTTTTT. Translating it yields CASSDLAATGELFF.

This clonotype was seen a few times. The chain recombines TRBV5-6 with TRBJ2-3; 16 bases are a match to TRBD2. J gave up 8 bases and V 4 bases, and 7 bases lay outside the gene matches. There are 16 residues in the CDR3. Looked up from germline, CDR1 is SGHDT and CDR2 is YYEEEE. CDR3 nucleotides: TGTGCCAGCAGCGGGGGACTAGCGGGAGGGTCTCTTACGCAGTATTTT. This sequence encodes CASSGGLAGGSLTQYF.

In DNA, the CDR3 is TGTGCCATCACCCACGGTGGTAGCGGGGGGAATACGCAGTATTTT. Translating it yields CAITHGGSGGNTQYF. The gene calls are TRBV12-3 or TRBV12-4 and TRBJ2-3, with 10 positions matching TRBD2. This CDR3 is built from 15 residues. J gave up 7 bases and V 10 bases, and 14 bases lay outside the gene matches.

This clonotype occurred a few times. This chain connects TRBV27 to TRBJ2-1, with 10 bases matching TRBD2. Germline V gene lookup returns CDR1 MNHEY and CDR2 SMNVEV (reference sequence). The length of the CDR3 is 15 residues. V lost 2 bases to trimming and J lost 7 bases; unmatched junction nucleotides: 5. The CDR3 DNA reads as TGTGCCAGCAGTTTAATCACTAGCGGGATAAATGAGCAGTTCTTC. Translation gives CASSLITSGINEQFF.

The chain carries TRBV9 and TRBJ2-3, with a tentative D call TRBD2 (6 bases). The ends were cut back, 0 bases at V and 1 base at J, with 9 bases in the middle. Germline V gene data show CDR1 as SGDLS and CDR2 as YYNGEE. The CDR3 has 15 residues. The CDR3 protein is CASSVDPSGTDTQYF. The CDR3 bases are TGTGCCAGCAGCGTAGACCCTAGCGGCACAGATACGCAGTATTTT.

This clonotype has a handful of counts. This rearrangement joins TRBV11-1 to TRBJ2-5, with 10 bases fitting TRBD1. This CDR3 contains 18 residues. Trimming cost V 1 base and J 2 bases; bases outside gene matches: 10. Germline V gene sequence: CDR1 SGHAT, CDR2 FQDESV (reference sequence). The CDR3 spells CASSLGTGGSLGQETQYF. CDR3 nucleotide sequence: TGTGCCAGCAGCTTAGGGACAGGGGGTTCCCTGGGGCAAGAGACCCAGTACTTC.

The chain combines TRBV10-3 with TRBJ2-1, with a possible D match to TRBD1 (5 bases). The CDR3 covers 15 residues. CDR1 and CDR2 from the germline V gene are ENHRY and SYGVKD. V was pared by 0 bases and J by 8 bases, with 14 bases between. The CDR3 here is CAISESSRAVDEQFF. Written as DNA, the CDR3 is TGTGCCATCAGTGAGTCTAGCAGGGCGGTCGATGAGCAGTTCTTC.

This clonotype has only a few counts. This chain links TRBV2 with TRBJ2-1, with a weak D call TRBD2 (5 bases). Germline V lookup: CDR1 SNHLY, CDR2 FYNNEI. The CDR3 sequence is 14 residues long. V lost 3 bases and J 13 bases, leaving 19 bases between the germline ends. Written as DNA, the CDR3 is TGTGCCAGCAGTGAGGCTCTGGACGGAGGACGTCAGTTCTTC. As protein: CASSEALDGGRQFF.

The rearrangement links TRBV6-1 to TRBJ2-7; TRBD2 agrees at 9 bases. V shed 5 bases and J 5 bases; nucleotides not matched to a gene: 7. The germline V gene encodes CDR1 MNHNS and CDR2 SASEGT. The CDR3 is made up of 14 amino acids. The CDR3 sequence is CASSQAPSGNEQYF. CDR3 coding DNA: TGTGCCAGCAGTCAGGCTCCTAGCGGGAACGAGCAGTACTTC.

This sequence joins TRBV10-3 and TRBJ2-1; 8 bases map to TRBD1. CDR1 ENHRY and CDR2 SYGVKD come from the germline V gene. Unmatched junction bases numbered 2, after V lost 3 bases and J lost 7 bases. There are 13 residues in the CDR3. In nucleotides, the CDR3 is TGTGCCATCAGTGACAGGGGGCTTAATGAGCAGTTCTTC. Translation gives CAISDRGLNEQFF.

This clonotype was detected a few times. The gene calls are TRBV4-1 and TRBJ2-7; 12 bases match TRBD2. V lost 4 bases and J lost 4; bases outside the gene matches: 5. This CDR3 region has 15 residues. Germline-derived CDR1 and CDR2 are MGHRA and YSYEKL. The CDR3 loop is CASSPIGTSGYEQYV. The CDR3 nucleotides read TGCGCCAGCAGCCCTATAGGGACTAGCGGGTACGAGCAGTACGTC.

This clonotype was found a few times. The chain recombines TRBV28 with TRBJ2-3; D call uncertain. The CDR3 has 12 amino acids. Trimming removed 5 bases at V and 4 bases at J, with 7 bases between. Germline loops: CDR1 MDHEN, CDR2 SYDVKM. Here the CDR3 DNA reads TGTGCCAGCAGTGTGACCTCAGATACGCAGTATTTT. Residues: CASSVTSDTQYF.

This clonotype was counted many times. This chain joins TRBV6-5 and TRBJ1-1, with D uncertain. Per the germline V gene, CDR1 is MNHEY and CDR2 is SVGAGI. This CDR3 spans 13 amino acids. Trimming took 3 bases from V and 6 from J, leaving 11 bases between them. CDR3 DNA sequence: TGTGCCAGCAGTTATGAGGTTGGGGCTGAAGCTTTCTTT. Amino acid sequence: CASSYEVGAEAFF.

This clonotype was recorded a few times. The gene calls are TRBV7-9 and TRBJ2-2; 10 nucleotides match TRBD1. In germline, CDR1 is SEHNR, CDR2 FQNEAQ (reference sequence). Unmatched junction bases numbered 8, after V lost 5 bases and J lost 2 bases. The CDR3 contains 17 residues. CDR3 nucleotide sequence: TGTGCCAGCAGCGACGGAGGGACAGGGGTAAACACCGGGGAGCTGTTTTTT. It yields the protein CASSDGGTGVNTGELFF.

Worth noting for this clonotype: The junction departs from the called germline gene at one end, perhaps through a read error. The rearrangement links TRBV11-3 to TRBJ2-3; TRBD1 might be the D (5 bases). The CDR3 totals 16 residues. Germline CDR1 reads SGHNT; CDR2 reads YENEEA. The CDR3 spells CASGLVPPQGRDTQYF. CDR3 in DNA: TGTGCCAGCGGCTTAGTACCCCCCCAGGGAAGAGATACGCAGTATTTT.

In DNA form, the CDR3 reads TGTGCCAGCAGTTCCAGCGGGAGGACTCTGGACAATGAGCAGTTCTTC. Translation: CASSSSGRTLDNEQFF. The genes are TRBV28 and TRBJ2-1; TRBD2 matches 9 bases. Germline CDR1 reads MDHEN; CDR2 reads SYDVKM. J gave up 5 bases and V 4 bases, and 9 bases lay outside the gene matches. The CDR3 is 16 residues long.

This clonotype was seen at least ten times. V gene TRBV29-1 combines with J gene TRBJ1-1; maybe TRBD1 (6 bases). Per germline, CDR1 SQVTM and CDR2 ANQGSEA. The CDR3 is 13 residues long. V lost 6 bases and J lost 5, with 16 bases in between. Written as DNA, the CDR3 is TGCAGCGTCCGAGGACAGTTAGGGACTGAAGCTTTCTTT. This translates into CSVRGQLGTEAFF.

This chain uses TRBV12-3 or TRBV12-4 with TRBJ2-1, with D tentatively TRBD1 or TRBD2 (6 bases each). The V gene lost 5 bases and the J gene lost 0 bases, with 14 bases spanning the gap. The CDR3 is 16 residues long. CDR3 bases: TGTGCCAGCAGTCGCCTTAGGGGGGACTCCTACAATGAGCAGTTCTTC. This gives the protein CASSRLRGDSYNEQFF.

In this sample, this clonotype turned up a few times. The chain is built from TRBV27 and TRBJ2-7; D possibly uses TRBD1 or TRBD2 (6 bases each). The V end lost 1 base, the J end lost 7 bases, and 14 bases lay between the germline ends. From germline, CDR1 is MNHEY and CDR2 SMNVEV (reference sequence). The CDR3 covers 14 residues. The DNA of the CDR3 is TGTGCCAGCAGTTTATTCGAGGGGGGTAGTGAGCAGTACTTC. Translating it yields CASSLFEGGSEQYF.

This clonotype was observed a handful of times. The chain is built from TRBV20-1 and TRBJ2-7; 8 bases are a match to TRBD2. Losses at the gene ends were 5 bases for V and 2 bases for J; bases not matched to a gene: 11. The CDR3 sequence is 15 residues long. Per the germline V gene, CDR1 is DFQATT and CDR2 is SNEGSKA (reference sequence). The CDR3 DNA reads TGCAGTGCTCGGCATTTCGGTAGCGGGGCCTACGAGCAGTACGTC. Its translation is CSARHFGSGAYEQYV.

This chain connects TRBV7-2 to TRBJ1-3; 7 nucleotides match TRBD1. The CDR3 sequence is 17 residues long. V lost 2 bases, J lost 0 bases, and 7 bases stayed unmatched. Per germline, CDR1 SGHTA and CDR2 FQGNSA. The CDR3 region is CASSLFKTGHSGNTIYF. DNA of the CDR3: TGTGCCAGCAGCTTATTCAAGACAGGGCACTCTGGAAACACCATATATTTT.

This clonotype was seen a few times. The chain couples TRBV10-3 to TRBJ2-5; 8 nucleotides align to TRBD2. J lost 4 bases, V lost 6 bases, and 7 bases had no gene match. The germline gives CDR1 ENHRY, CDR2 SYGVKD. The length of the CDR3 is 14 residues. This chain's CDR3 is CAISAGGVGETQYF. The CDR3, as DNA: TGTGCCATCAGCGCCGGGGGGGTCGGAGAGACCCAGTACTTC.

This clonotype was seen more than once but under ten times. The chain recombines TRBV28 with TRBJ2-7; the D gene is possibly TRBD1 (5 bases). Trimming left V 3 bases short and J 2 bases short, with 11 bases between. The V gene's germline CDR1 is MDHEN and CDR2 SYDVKM. This CDR3 contains 14 residues. CDR3 amino acids: CASSFRARPYEQYF. The CDR3, as DNA: TGTGCCAGCAGTTTCAGGGCCAGACCCTACGAGCAGTACTTC. The full variable domain, with the rest looked up from reference TRBV28 and TRBJ2-7, is DVKVTQSSRYLVKRTGEKVFLECVQDMDHENMFWYRQDPGLGLRLIYFSYDVKMKEKGDIPEGYSVSREKKERFSLILESASTNQTSMYLCASSFRARPYEQYFGPGTRLTVT.

The V call is TRBV4-1, the J call TRBJ2-1, with no clear D. Trimming cost V 5 bases and J 8 bases, with 10 bases left between them. The CDR3 has 12 amino acids. The germline V gene has CDR1 MGHRA and CDR2 YSYEKL. CDR3 sequence (DNA): TGCGCCAGCAGCATCGGCCGGGATGAGCAGTTCTTC. Translated, it gives CASSIGRDEQFF.

The V and J genes are TRBV25-1 and TRBJ2-2; D gene ambiguous. Germline V gene lookup returns CDR1 MGHDK and CDR2 SYGVNS. This CDR3 has 14 residues. The V end lost 11 bases, the J end lost 0 bases, and 13 bases lay between the germline ends. CDR3 protein: CAVQSRSNTGELFF. The CDR3 nucleotides are TGTGCCGTCCAGAGCAGGTCGAACACCGGGGAGCTGTTTTTT.

This clonotype was seen a handful of times. The CDR3 region is CSALSGQGDYQPQHF. CDR3 coding DNA: TGCAGTGCTCTCTCCGGACAGGGGGATTATCAGCCCCAGCATTTT. The gene calls are TRBV20-1 and TRBJ1-5, with 10 nucleotides matching TRBD1. The germline V gene has CDR1 DFQATT and CDR2 SNEGSKA (reference sequence). The junction had 9 bases not matched to a gene; V was cut back by 5 bases and J by 5 bases. This CDR3 contains 15 residues.